This T cell receptor beta chain was found in a study of blood T cell repertoires in COVID-19. Here immunoSEQ multiplex PCR was the method, and the copy in TCRdb shows in-frame clones only, minus some. Among approximately 300,000 clones, 70% to 90% were seen once, and the ten largest hold around 4.1%. The CDR3 is 15 amino acids. Trimming cost V 0 bases and J 4 bases, with 12 bases left between them. Germline CDR1 and CDR2: MNHEY and SMNVEV (reference sequence). The clonotype was recovered from a woman aged 45-60 years with active or convalescent COVID-19. Sequencing used peripheral blood. V is TRBV27 and J is TRBJ1-2, with D possibly matching TRBD1 (5 bases). The chain's CDR3 is CASSLSPDKFYGYTF. The CDR3 DNA is TGTGCCAGCAGTTTATCTCCGGACAAGTTCTATGGCTACACCTTC.